What follows describes a single T cell receptor (beta chain). The data derive from a study of blood T cell repertoires in COVID-19. Overall study: Acute and convalescent COVID-19 samples came from the United States, Italy and Spain.

V lost 9 bases and J lost 7, with 18 bases in between. The CDR3 sequence is 14 residues long. CDR1 is KGHDR, CDR2 SFDVKD, per germline. Methods used by the authors: Reference gene primers were amplified, and this amplification served to estimate nucleated cell counts. Profiled with immunoSEQ multiplex PCR; TCRdb holds only in-frame clones, not every one. Clonal size and the V and J genes are those of that table, whereas D and trimming came from the DNA. The sample has some 310,000 clones, around 90% seen once. The receptor's source is a man aged 45-60 years with active or convalescent COVID-19. The source material was peripheral blood. The chain is built from TRBV24-1 and TRBJ1-5, with D perhaps TRBD1 (6 bases). In nucleotides, the CDR3 is TGTGCCACCCAGGGGTCCCGGGCAGACCAGCCCCAGCATTTT. Translation: CATQGSRADQPQHF.